Presented here are 25 T cell receptor beta chains from one specimen sequenced in a study of cytomegalovirus exposure and HLA in healthy donors. PCR was performed using 60 Vbeta and 13 Jbeta primers. The protocol was immunoSEQ multiplex PCR, while the TCRdb copy is restricted to in-frame clones and leaves out a portion. The sample holds 75,000 to 90,000 clones, around 79% seen once. Material: PBMCs. These receptors were obtained from a male donor in good health and CMV-seropositive.

This clone was counted a few times. The chain couples TRBV10-3 to TRBJ2-2, with 14 bases matching TRBD2. Germline lookup yields CDR1 ENHRY and CDR2 SYGVKD. This CDR3 region has 23 residues. The V gene end was trimmed by 4 bases and the J gene end by 2 bases; junction bases not matched to a gene: 21. The CDR3 loop is CAISAPPRGGGLAGDFNTGELFF. The CDR3, as DNA: TGTGCCATCAGTGCCCCCCCCCGCGGTGGGGGACTAGCGGGAGATTTTAACACCGGGGAGCTGTTTTTT.

This rearrangement joins TRBV7-6 to TRBJ2-2; D call uncertain. Trimming cost V 1 base and J 1 base, with 10 bases left between them. The CDR3 loop spans 16 amino acids. Germline lookup yields CDR1 SGHVS and CDR2 FNYEAQ. This chain's CDR3 is CASSLGVSMNTGELFF. In DNA, the CDR3 is TGTGCCAGCAGCTTAGGTGTCAGTATGAACACCGGGGAGCTGTTTTTT.

This chain links TRBV7-8 with TRBJ2-7; weak D call: TRBD1 (6 bases). Per the germline V gene, CDR1 is SGHVS and CDR2 is FQNEAQ. The CDR3 covers 16 residues. The germline V and J ends were trimmed by 1 base and 1 base, with 14 bases remaining between them. CDR3 protein: CASSLVRWQGSYEQYF. CDR3 in DNA: TGTGCCAGCAGCTTAGTGCGTTGGCAGGGGTCCTACGAGCAGTACTTC. Full variable domain (missing parts from reference TRBV7-8 and TRBJ2-7): GAGVSQSPRYKVAKRGQDVALRCDPISGHVSLFWYQQALGQGPEFLTYFQNEAQLDKSGLPSDRFFAERPEGSVSTLKIQRTQQEDSAVYLCASSLVRWQGSYEQYFGPGTRLTVT.

This chain connects TRBV13 to TRBJ2-6, with D hard to call. CDR3 length equals 16 residues. Per germline, CDR1 PRHDT and CDR2 FYEKMQ (reference sequence). V was pared by 0 bases and J by 2 bases, with 8 bases between. Here the CDR3 reads CASSLGLETGANVLTF. CDR3 DNA sequence: TGTGCCAGCAGCTTAGGCCTTGAGACTGGGGCCAACGTCCTGACTTTC.

The chain joins TRBV10-3 to TRBJ2-5, with a weak D call TRBD2 (7 bases). The germline CDR1 and CDR2 sequences are ENHRY and SYGVKD. V gave up 2 bases and J gave up 5 bases, with 9 bases separating them. The CDR3 sequence is 13 residues long. CDR3 coding DNA: TGTGCCATCAGTGAGGCGGGGGCCGAGACCCAGTACTTC. Translation: CAISEAGAETQYF.

V usage is TRBV13 and J usage is TRBJ2-7; the D is unclear. This CDR3 has 14 amino acids. The germline CDR1 and CDR2 sequences are PRHDT and FYEKMQ (reference sequence). Between the trimmed V and J ends, which lost 7 bases and 4 bases, there was a span of 17 bases. The CDR3 DNA reads TGTGCCAGCACCCTCGGAGCCCTCCAATACGAGCAGTACTTC. It translates to CASTLGALQYEQYF. The variable domain in full, with the rest retrieved from reference TRBV13 and TRBJ2-7, is AAGVIQSPRHLIKEKRETATLKCYPIPRHDTVYWYQQGPGQDPQFLISFYEKMQSDKGSIPDRFSAQQFSDYHSELNMSSLELGDSALYFCASTLGALQYEQYFGPGTRLTVT.

This clone was picked up one time. The chain employs TRBV6-6 and TRBJ2-3, with D hard to call. The length of the CDR3 is 14 residues. Per germline, CDR1 MNHNY and CDR2 SVGAGI (reference sequence). Trimming took off 8 bases at V and 0 bases at J, with 12 bases between the two ends. CDR3 nucleotide sequence: TGTGCCAGCTCTATTTACCGAAGCACAGATACGCAGTATTTT. Its protein product is CASSIYRSTDTQYF.

The chain combines TRBV14 with TRBJ1-3; TRBD1 might be the D (6 bases). V was cut by 2 bases and J by 0 bases, with 8 bases left in between. The CDR3 extends over 15 amino acids. The germline V gene has CDR1 SGHDN and CDR2 FVKESK. CDR3 in DNA: TGTGCCAGCAGCCAATTGGGGGCCTCTGGAAACACCATATATTTT. It encodes CASSQLGASGNTIYF.

This chain connects TRBV6-6 to TRBJ2-7, with D possibly being TRBD1 (5 bases). The CDR3 length is 13 residues. V lost 5 bases to trimming and J lost 3 bases, with 11 bases between them. Looked up from germline, CDR1 is MNHNY and CDR2 is SVGAGI (reference sequence). The CDR3 DNA sequence: TGTGCCAGCAGTCAGGGAAGGGGCTACGAGCAGTACTTC. Translation gives CASSQGRGYEQYF.

The chain is built from TRBV29-1 and TRBJ2-6, with no clear D. This CDR3 comprises 14 residues. Germline V gene lookup returns CDR1 SQVTM and CDR2 ANQGSEA. Between the trimmed V and J ends, which lost 6 bases and 2 bases, there was a span of 11 bases. This CDR3 is CSVRGDAGANVLTF. The DNA of the CDR3 is TGCAGCGTCCGTGGAGATGCTGGGGCCAACGTCCTGACTTTC.

The chain joins TRBV5-1 to TRBJ1-5, with TRBD1 matching over 7 bases. The CDR3 covers 15 residues. Trimming at V came to 1 base and at J to 4 bases, leaving 5 bases not matched to a gene. Per the germline V gene, CDR1 is SGHRS and CDR2 is YFSETQ. This CDR3 is CASSLTGDWNQPQHF. The CDR3 region has the DNA TGCGCCAGCAGCTTGACAGGGGATTGGAATCAGCCCCAGCATTTT.

The CDR3 sequence: CASSSGTGGGLYNEQFF. In nucleotides, the CDR3 is TGTGCCAGCAGCTCGGGGACAGGGGGCGGGTTATACAATGAGCAGTTCTTC. V and J are TRBV5-4 and TRBJ2-1; 12 bases fit TRBD1. The V segment lost 3 bases and the J segment 4 bases; nucleotides outside the gene matches: 8. This CDR3 is 17 amino acids long. Germline assignment: CDR1 SGHNT and CDR2 YYREEE (reference sequence).

A few counts support this clone. The chain couples TRBV5-1 to TRBJ2-5; D is possibly TRBD2 (8 bases). Between the trimmed V and J ends, which lost 7 bases and 1 base, there was a span of 17 bases. Per the germline V gene, CDR1 is SGHRS and CDR2 is YFSETQ. The CDR3 extends over 15 amino acids. CDR3 region: CASGKRGTVQETQYF. The CDR3 DNA reads as TGCGCCAGCGGGAAGCGGGGGACAGTCCAAGAGACCCAGTACTTC.

The V and J genes are TRBV27 and TRBJ1-2; TRBD1 matches 7 bases. The V and J ends lost 6 bases and 7 bases, in that order; junction bases with no gene match: 14. This CDR3 has 15 residues. Per the germline V gene, CDR1 is MNHEY and CDR2 is SMNVEV (reference sequence). The chain's CDR3 is CASRQGGTEGSGYTF. In DNA form, the CDR3 reads TGTGCCAGCAGGCAGGGCGGGACAGAGGGATCTGGCTACACCTTC.

J is TRBJ1-2 and V is TRBV6-6, with no clear D. Germline CDR1 is MNHNY and CDR2 is SVGAGI (reference sequence). CDR3 length equals 11 residues. V shed 6 bases and J shed 10 bases, with 12 bases lying between them. The CDR3 here is CASSLAGDYTF. Here the CDR3 DNA reads TGTGCCAGCAGCCTCGCCGGGGACTACACCTTC.

V and J are TRBV7-9 and TRBJ2-4, with D perhaps matching TRBD1 (7 bases). Deletions cut 7 bases from V and 2 bases from J, with 24 bases between. Germline assignment: CDR1 SEHNR and CDR2 FQNEAQ (reference sequence). The CDR3 is made up of 18 amino acids. The CDR3 sequence: CASTPMGGQFNTKNIQYF. DNA for the CDR3: TGTGCCAGCACCCCAATGGGGGGACAGTTCAATACCAAAAACATTCAGTACTTC.

The CDR3 loop is CASSQDPGTGGSQYF. The CDR3 nucleotides read TGCGCCAGCAGCCAAGATCCCGGGACAGGGGGCTCCCAGTACTTC. V is TRBV4-1 and J is TRBJ2-4, with 12 bases identical to TRBD1. Per the germline V gene, CDR1 is MGHRA and CDR2 is YSYEKL. Unmatched junction bases numbered 7, after V lost 0 bases and J lost 13 bases. This CDR3 region has 15 residues.

V gene TRBV2 combines with J gene TRBJ2-7, with TRBD1 identical over 8 bases. Germline CDR1 and CDR2: SNHLY and FYNNEI. The CDR3 has 13 amino acids. Unmatched junction bases numbered 7, after V lost 6 bases and J lost 6 bases. CDR3 region: CASRGDTGGEQYF. The CDR3 nucleotides read TGTGCCAGCAGGGGGGACACAGGGGGCGAGCAGTACTTC.

J is TRBJ2-1 and V is TRBV19; 7 bases are shared with TRBD2. The J segment lost 9 bases and the V segment lost 7 bases, leaving 12 bases of the junction unmatched. CDR1 LNHDA and CDR2 SQIVND come from the germline V gene (reference sequence). The CDR3 totals 14 residues. The CDR3 region is CASTTRGSVGEQFF. As DNA, the CDR3 is TGTGCCAGTACTACTCGCGGGAGTGTCGGTGAGCAGTTCTTC.

V usage is TRBV6-5 and J usage is TRBJ2-1; 10 bases map to TRBD2. The CDR3 covers 15 residues. V trimming: 7 bases; J trimming: 5 bases; junction bases outside the gene matches: 8. CDR1 is MNHEY, CDR2 SVGAGI, per germline. This chain's CDR3 is CASKPISGGNNEQFF. DNA of the CDR3: TGTGCCAGCAAACCTATTAGCGGGGGGAACAATGAGCAGTTCTTC.

The chain joins TRBV28 to TRBJ1-4; 7 bases line up with TRBD1. After removal of 3 bases from V and 7 bases from J, the junction contained 8 bases not matched to a gene. The length of the CDR3 is 15 residues. Germline CDR1 MDHEN, CDR2 SYDVKM. The CDR3: CASSFFGTGVEKLFF. In nucleotides, the CDR3 is TGTGCCAGCAGTTTCTTCGGAACAGGGGTTGAAAAACTGTTTTTT.

The rearrangement uses TRBV6-1 and TRBJ1-1; tentatively, D is TRBD1 (6 bases). The CDR3 contains 13 residues. The V end was cut by 6 bases, the J end by 3 bases, with 11 bases between. Germline CDR1 MNHNS, CDR2 SASEGT. This CDR3 reads CASSPGGYTEAFF. The CDR3 DNA follows: TGTGCCAGCAGCCCGGGGGGCTACACTGAAGCTTTCTTT.

CDR3 region: CASSPQRGDTQYF. The CDR3, as DNA: TGTGCCAGCTCACCACAGAGGGGGGATACGCAGTATTTT. The rearrangement links TRBV18 to TRBJ2-3; D possibly corresponds to TRBD1 (6 bases). This CDR3 comprises 13 residues. V was clipped by 1 base and J by 6 bases, with 8 bases between them. From germline, CDR1 is KGHSH and CDR2 LQKENI.

The CDR3 sequence: CASSLDFGINTTPYEQYF. CDR3 in DNA: TGTGCCAGCAGCTTAGACTTCGGGATCAATACGACTCCCTACGAGCAGTACTTC. This chain joins TRBV11-2 and TRBJ2-7; possibly TRBD2 for D (5 bases). The CDR3 contains 18 residues. V was clipped by 0 bases and J by 2 bases, with 20 bases between them. CDR1 is SGHAT and CDR2 is FQNNGV in the germline V gene.

This clone appeared a single time. The chain uses TRBV7-2 and TRBJ1-2; the match to TRBD1 covers 7 bases. V was pared by 1 base and J by 8 bases, with 13 bases of the junction left unmatched. This CDR3 is 16 amino acids long. The germline V gene encodes CDR1 SGHTA and CDR2 FQGNSA. The CDR3 DNA reads TGTGCCAGCAGCTTAGAGGGACTAGGGGGCTCAGGGGGCTACACCTTC. Residues: CASSLEGLGGSGGYTF.